The present T cell receptor (beta chain) was sequenced within a study of T cell responses to AZD1222 COVID-19 vaccine (dated by TCRdb to about 2021). Concerning the study at large: A total of 233 trial participants underwent TCR sequencing, of whom some 200 had received two doses of AZD1222 and roughly 26 had received two doses of the MenACWY control vaccine. Trial participants were enrolled by age into 18-55, 56-69 and 70-plus year subgroups, with 148, 28 and 57 TCR-sequenced participants respectively.

V sheds 3 bases and J sheds 0 bases, leaving 9 bases between their ends. The CDR3, cysteine through phenylalanine, is 14 amino acids long. Only CDR3 DNA remains: 42 bases, in frame from the first base. The CDR1 and CDR2 encoded by the germline V gene are SQVTM and ANQGSEA. The CDR3 regions of human TCRbeta chains were analyzed by immunosequencing. As for the authors' bioinformatics: Repertoire TCRs were matched against a reference library of SARS-CoV-2-specific TCRs generated with the MIRA antigen-specificity platform. Breadth was defined as the fraction of unique TCRs that were SARS-CoV-2-associated, and depth was defined as the fraction of total T cells that were SARS-CoV-2-associated. Each spike-specific TCR was assigned to its reactive spike region and to a CD4 or CD8 class using the MIRA data. Log10-transformed breadth and depth values were compared by one-way ANOVA with Sidak's multiple comparisons tests. The table was pulled from immuneACCESS by TCRdb, which kept in-frame rearrangements only. Such tables lose some clones; where checked, under half of the loss comes from unresolved V genes, and the rest has no known cause. V, J and clone size were drawn from that table, and D and trimming were deduced from the DNA. This sample gives some 200,000 clones in total; 90% to 95% of them show up just once. The ten largest account for roughly 1.7% of the sample.

About this clone itself: There is no known antigen for this receptor. Base qualities were left out, and no much larger clone turns up one base away.

Overall study results and their limits: Participants were mostly white British, with more females than males. The authors suggested clonal diversity may have been underestimated. The 56-69-year group was small, and its depth increase did not reach significance, likely because of low power. Because no day 14 peak-response samples were available, repertoires were characterized only after the peak T cell response. Spike-specific TCR breadth and depth rose significantly after two AZD1222 doses compared with day 0 and with MenACWY recipients. Conclusions about previously exposed vaccinees are limited because only a handful of AZD1222 recipients were SARS-CoV-2 seropositive at baseline. Reportedly, almost half of the unique spike-specific TCRs recognized epitopes lying outside the regions that are mutated in the B.1.351 and B.1.1.7 variants. CD4 TCRs associated with the vaccine covered the entire spike protein, and the dominant responses were in regions 160-218 and 743-854.

The meaning of the sample's time point label: about 28 days (+/-7) after the second vaccine dose. AZD1222 recipients given second doses at about 4 weeks or at about 12 weeks were pooled, since spike-specific TCR depth and breadth were not found to differ between the two schedules. Samples from vaccinated people were obtained from the UK trials COV001 and COV002, which included a single-blind randomized controlled phase 2/3 trial of AZD1222 (ChAdOx1 nCoV-19) in healthy adults. For TCRbeta chain sequencing, PBMC samples from trial participants were taken at day 0 and at day 28 after the second dose.

The sample in question was peripheral blood, obtained 28 days after the second AZD1222 dose. This receptor was obtained from an adult who received the AZD1222 COVID-19 vaccine. This chain is built from TRBV29-1 and TRBJ2-1; TRBD1 is possibly the D segment (5 matching bases). The DNA reads as follows: TGCAGCGTTGATCCCAGGGTCTCCTACAATGAGCAGTTCTTC. Its product reads: CSVDPRVSYNEQFF.